The rows below give T cell receptor beta chains drawn from one sample of a study of identical twins. One entry per CDR3 protein, called by TCRdb with MiXCR from the 5' RACE reads. The sample includes some 710,000 distinct CDR3 sequences, approximately 6% seen only once; the top ten take 1.5% to 2%. The specimen was naive T cells sorted from blood. These receptor sequences come from a man aged 18-30 years in good health. CDR3s include the opening cysteine and the closing phenylalanine or tryptophan. The order of the fields is J gene, V gene, clone size, D gene, CDR3 length, CDR3 DNA, CDR3 protein. A D gene is named only where the DNA matches it firmly. Some rows have no size entry. The others give once, few or many, or a class for an expanded clone.

TRBJ2-1 TRBV5-1 many TRBD2 15 TGCGCCAGCACGGTGGGCGGGAGTATGAACAATGAGCAGTTCTTC CASTVGGSMNNEQFF
TRBJ1-5 TRBV29-1 many - 12 TGCAGCGTTGCTTGGGGCAATCAGCCCCAGCATTTT CSVAWGNQPQHF
TRBJ2-6 TRBV18 - - 16 TGTGCCAGCTCACCACTCACCCAGACTGGGGCCAACGTCCTGACTTTC CASSPLTQTGANVLTF
TRBJ2-1 TRBV13 - TRBD1 16 TGTGCCAGCAGCTTAGGCGGGGACAGGGTACGGGGTGAGCAGTTCTTC CASSLGGDRVRGEQFF
TRBJ1-5 TRBV29-1 many TRBD1 13 TGCAGCGTTGCAGGGGGAATCGATCAGCCCCAGCATTTT CSVAGGIDQPQHF
TRBJ2-3 TRBV7-2 many - 15 TGTGCCAGCAGCTTCCTCAGCCCGGGCACAGATACGCAGTATTTT CASSFLSPGTDTQYF
TRBJ2-1 TRBV27 many TRBD2 14 TGTGCCGCTCGCCCTAGCGGGAGGTTCACTGAGCAGTTCTTC CAARPSGRFTEQFF
TRBJ2-7 TRBV20-1 - - 11 TGCAGTGCTAGATCTCCGGGACTTCAGTACTTC CSARSPGLQYF
TRBJ2-3 TRBV20-1 many - 15 TGCAGTGCTAGAGCCCGGGCCACTAGCACAGATACGCAGTATTTT CSARARATSTDTQYF
TRBJ1-5 TRBV6-1 - - 13 TGTGCCAGCACCAACGCTAGCAATCAGCCCCAGCATTTT CASTNASNQPQHF
TRBJ1-6 TRBV13 many - 15 TGTGCCAGCAGCTTTCAAAGGGGCGATCGGTCACCCCTCCACTTT CASSFQRGDRSPLHF
TRBJ2-5 TRBV21-1 - - 14 TGTGCCAGCAGCAAAGCGTGGCATCCGGAGACCCAGTACTTC CASSKAWHPETQYF
TRBJ2-7 TRBV7-2 many - 16 TGTGCCAGCAGCCCAGGGGACCCTGATAGCTCCTACGAGCAGTACTTC CASSPGDPDSSYEQYF
TRBJ1-5 TRBV29-1 - TRBD1 14 TGCAGCGTTGACGGAGGACAGGATAATCAGCCCCAGCATTTT CSVDGGQDNQPQHF
TRBJ1-5 TRBV7-2 few TRBD1 14 TGTGCCAGCAGCCAGGCAGGGGGGGGTCAGCCCCAGCATTTT CASSQAGGGQPQHF
TRBJ1-2 TRBV28 - - 13 TGTGCCAGCAGGCCAGACAGGTTTGCTGGCTACACCTTC CASRPDRFAGYTF
TRBJ1-5 TRBV12-3/TRBV12-4 many - 12 TGTGCCAGCAGAGATAGCAATCAGCCCCAGCATTTT CASRDSNQPQHF
TRBJ1-2 TRBV18 few - 13 TGTGCCAGCTCACCACAGGGGACCTGGGGCTACACCTTC CASSPQGTWGYTF
TRBJ2-1 TRBV5-1 many TRBD1 15 TGCGCCAGCAGCTGGGGAGACAGGGAAAACAATGAGCAGTTCTTC CASSWGDRENNEQFF
TRBJ1-4 TRBV27 few - 13 TGTGCCAGCGGTAGGGGGGCGCAGGGAAGACTGTTTTTT CASGRGAQGRLFF
TRBJ2-5 TRBV7-9 many - 15 TGTGCCAGCAGCTTAGCAGACAGTCACCAAGAGACCCAGTACTTC CASSLADSHQETQYF
TRBJ1-3 TRBV9 - TRBD1 17 TGTGCCAGCAGCGTAGACCCCGGCAGGGGGTTGGGAAACACCATATATTTT CASSVDPGRGLGNTIYF
TRBJ1-2 TRBV12-3/TRBV12-4 many - 13 TGTGCCAGCAGTTTCCGGACAGTAGATGGCTACACCTTC CASSFRTVDGYTF
TRBJ2-5 TRBV5-6 many - 14 TGTGCCAGCAGCTTGAATCTAGGGATTGTGACCCAGTACTTC CASSLNLGIVTQYF
TRBJ2-1 TRBV20-1 many TRBD2 14 TGCAGTGCTACTCGGGAGGGCCCCTACAATGAGCAGTTCTTC CSATREGPYNEQFF
TRBJ1-4 TRBV20-1 many - 13 TGCAGTGCTACTATACCAACTAATGAAAAACTGTTTTTT CSATIPTNEKLFF